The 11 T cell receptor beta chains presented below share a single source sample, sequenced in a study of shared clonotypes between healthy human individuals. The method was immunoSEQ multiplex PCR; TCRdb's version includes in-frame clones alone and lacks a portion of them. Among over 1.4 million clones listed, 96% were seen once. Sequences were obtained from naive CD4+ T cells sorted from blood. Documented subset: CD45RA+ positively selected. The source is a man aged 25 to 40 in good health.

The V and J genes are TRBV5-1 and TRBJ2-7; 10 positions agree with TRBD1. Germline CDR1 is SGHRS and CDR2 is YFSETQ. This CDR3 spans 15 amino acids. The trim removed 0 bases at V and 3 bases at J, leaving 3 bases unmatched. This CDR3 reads CASSLEGTGVYEQYF. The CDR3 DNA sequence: TGCGCCAGCAGCTTGGAAGGGACAGGGGTCTACGAGCAGTACTTC. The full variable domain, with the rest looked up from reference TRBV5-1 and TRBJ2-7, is KAGVTQTPRYLIKTRGQQVTLSCSPISGHRSVSWYQQTPGQGLQFLFEYFSETQRNKGNFPGRFSGRQFSNSRSEMNVSTLELGDSALYLCASSLEGTGVYEQYFGPGTRLTVT.

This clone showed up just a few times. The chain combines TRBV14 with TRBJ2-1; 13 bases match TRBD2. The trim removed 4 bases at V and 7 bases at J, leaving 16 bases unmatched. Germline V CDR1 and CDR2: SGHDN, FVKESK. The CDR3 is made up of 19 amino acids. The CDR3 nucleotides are TGTGCCAGCAGCCTTCAAGGACTAGCGGGAGACGTTAAGCGGAATGAGCAGTTCTTC. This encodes CASSLQGLAGDVKRNEQFF.

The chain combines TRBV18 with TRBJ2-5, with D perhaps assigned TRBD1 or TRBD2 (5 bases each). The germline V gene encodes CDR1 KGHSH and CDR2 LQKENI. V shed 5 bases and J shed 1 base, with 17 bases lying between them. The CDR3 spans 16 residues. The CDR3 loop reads CASSIRTAGSQETQYF. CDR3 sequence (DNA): TGTGCCAGCTCAATCAGAACCGCAGGGAGCCAAGAGACCCAGTACTTC.

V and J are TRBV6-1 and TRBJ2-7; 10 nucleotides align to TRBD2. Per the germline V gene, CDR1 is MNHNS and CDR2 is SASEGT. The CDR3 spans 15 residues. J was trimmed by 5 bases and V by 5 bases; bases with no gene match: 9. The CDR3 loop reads CASSQRASGSNEQYF. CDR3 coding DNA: TGTGCCAGCAGTCAGAGGGCTAGCGGGAGCAACGAGCAGTACTTC.

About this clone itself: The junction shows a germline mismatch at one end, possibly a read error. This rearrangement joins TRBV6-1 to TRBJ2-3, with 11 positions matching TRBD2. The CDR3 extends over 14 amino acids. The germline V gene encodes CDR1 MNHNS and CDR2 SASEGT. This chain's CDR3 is CASKTSGSKDTQYF. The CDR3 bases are TGTGCCAGCAAAACTAGCGGGAGCAAAGATACGCAGTATTTT.

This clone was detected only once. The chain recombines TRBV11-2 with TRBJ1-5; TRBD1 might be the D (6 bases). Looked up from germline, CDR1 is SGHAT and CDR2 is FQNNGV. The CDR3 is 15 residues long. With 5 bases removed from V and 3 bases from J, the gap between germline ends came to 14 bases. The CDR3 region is CASSRGAAPNQPQHF. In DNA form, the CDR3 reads TGTGCCAGCAGCAGGGGGGCCGCCCCCAATCAGCCCCAGCATTTT. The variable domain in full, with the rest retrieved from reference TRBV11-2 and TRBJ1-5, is EAGVAQSPRYKIIEKRQSVAFWCNPISGHATLYWYQQILGQGPKLLIQFQNNGVVDDSQLPKDRFSAERLKGVDSTLKIQPAKLEDSAVYLCASSRGAAPNQPQHFGDGTRLSIL.

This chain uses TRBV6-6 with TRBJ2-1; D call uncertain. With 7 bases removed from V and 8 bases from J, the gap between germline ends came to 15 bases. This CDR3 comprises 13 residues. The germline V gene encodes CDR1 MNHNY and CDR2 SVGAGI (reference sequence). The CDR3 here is CASTPNPRDEQFF. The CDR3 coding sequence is TGTGCCAGCACCCCCAACCCCCGGGATGAGCAGTTCTTC.

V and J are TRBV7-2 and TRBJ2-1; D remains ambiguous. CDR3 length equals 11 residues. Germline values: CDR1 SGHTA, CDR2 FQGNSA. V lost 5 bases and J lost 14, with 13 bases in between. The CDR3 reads CASSLVRNKFF. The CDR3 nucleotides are TGTGCCAGCAGCCTAGTCCGAAATAAGTTCTTC.

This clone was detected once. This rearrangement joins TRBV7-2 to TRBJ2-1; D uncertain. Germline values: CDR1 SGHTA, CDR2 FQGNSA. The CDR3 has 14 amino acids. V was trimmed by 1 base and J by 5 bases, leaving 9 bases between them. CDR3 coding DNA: TGTGCCAGCAGCTTAGGAGAGCGTCACAATGAGCAGTTCTTC. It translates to CASSLGERHNEQFF. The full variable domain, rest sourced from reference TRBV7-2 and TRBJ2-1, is GAGVSQSPSNKVTEKGKDVELRCDPISGHTALYWYRQSLGQGLEFLIYFQGNSAPDKSGLPSDRFSAERTGGSVSTLTIQRTQQEDSAVYLCASSLGERHNEQFFGPGTRLTVL.

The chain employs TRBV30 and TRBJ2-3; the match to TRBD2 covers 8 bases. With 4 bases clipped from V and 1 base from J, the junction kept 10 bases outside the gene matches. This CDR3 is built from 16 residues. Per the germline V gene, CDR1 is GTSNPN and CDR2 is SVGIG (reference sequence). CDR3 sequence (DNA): TGTGCCTGGACTAGCGGGCTACACATGCGCACAGATACGCAGTATTTT. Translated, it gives CAWTSGLHMRTDTQYF.

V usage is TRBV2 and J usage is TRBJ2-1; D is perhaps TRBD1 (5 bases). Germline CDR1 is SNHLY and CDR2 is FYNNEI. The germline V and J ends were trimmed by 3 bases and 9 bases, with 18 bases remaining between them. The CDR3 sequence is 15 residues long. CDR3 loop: CASSESYAPQGEQFF. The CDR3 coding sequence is TGTGCCAGCAGTGAGTCATACGCACCCCAGGGTGAGCAGTTCTTC. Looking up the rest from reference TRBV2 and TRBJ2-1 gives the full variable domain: EPEVTQTPSHQVTQMGQEVILRCVPISNHLYFYWYRQILGQKVEFLVSFYNNEISEKSEIFDDQFSVERPDGSNFTLKIRSTKLEDSAMYFCASSESYAPQGEQFFGPGTRLTVL.